Below, one T cell receptor beta chain is given with its context. Its antigen is still unknown. The CDR3 sequence is 14 residues long. Germline V CDR1 and CDR2: MNHEY, SVGAGI. The trim removed 8 bases at V and 0 bases at J, leaving 6 bases unmatched. This specimen comes from a study of siplizumab effects on memory and regulatory T cells. The repertoire was sequenced with immunoSEQ multiplex PCR; TCRdb's copy has only in-frame clones and lacks some. The sample lists about 91,000 clones, around 97% occurring once. Study-wide findings and caveats: Alloreactive sequences tracing back to unstimulated CD4+ memory cells were significantly reduced by siplizumab.

The receptor was isolated from a human donor in good health. The sequenced material came from naive CD4+ T cells sorted from blood. The rearrangement joins TRBV6-5 to TRBJ2-5; 7 bases match TRBD1. The CDR3 sequence is CASGPGQYQETQYF. The DNA for the CDR3 is TGTGCCAGCGGTCCGGGACAGTACCAAGAGACCCAGTACTTC.